The rows below give T cell receptor beta chains drawn from one sample of a study of blood T cell repertoires in COVID-19. Sequencing was performed with immunoSEQ multiplex PCR; in TCRdb, only in-frame clones are kept and a portion is missing. Of 200,000 to 300,000 clones listed, 86% are singletons. The material sequenced was peripheral blood. Source of these receptors: a woman of 80 years or more with COVID-19, enrolled during active disease. The CDR3 runs from the conserved cysteine through the conserved F or W. D genes are given only for firm matches. Clone sizes are given selectively: once, few, many, or a class where the clone is expanded.

CDR3 DNA: TGCGCCAGCAGCTGGACTAGCGGGGGGGTATCGACAGATACGCAGTATTTT; CDR3 protein: CASSWTSGGVSTDTQYF; D gene: TRBD2; V gene: TRBV5-1; clone size: NA; J gene: TRBJ2-3
CDR3 DNA: TGTGCCAGCAGTACACTGACAGGGGGACGGGACTATGGCTACACCTTC; CDR3 protein: CASSTLTGGRDYGYTF; D gene: TRBD1; V gene: TRBV6-2/TRBV6-3; clone size: few; J gene: TRBJ1-2
CDR3 DNA: TGTGCCAGCAGTGGGGCCAGGGTGAGGAACACTGAAGCTTTCTTT; CDR3 protein: CASSGARVRNTEAFF; D gene: NA; V gene: TRBV28; clone size: NA; J gene: TRBJ1-1
CDR3 DNA: TGTGCCAGCAGCCCCTCGACAGGGGCGAACACCGGGGAGCTGTTTTTT; CDR3 protein: CASSPSTGANTGELFF; D gene: TRBD1; V gene: TRBV11-3; clone size: NA; J gene: TRBJ2-2
CDR3 DNA: TGTGCCATCAGAGAGGGGGGGTTCTATGGCTACACCTTC; CDR3 protein: CAIREGGFYGYTF; D gene: NA; V gene: TRBV10-3; clone size: NA; J gene: TRBJ1-2
CDR3 DNA: TGTGCCAGCAGCCACTGGACTAGCGGGCTCCAAGAGACCCAGTACTTC; CDR3 protein: CASSHWTSGLQETQYF; D gene: TRBD2; V gene: TRBV11-2; clone size: NA; J gene: TRBJ2-5
CDR3 DNA: TGTGCCAGCAGCCAAGTCGAGCGCAACACAGATACGCAGTATTTT; CDR3 protein: CASSQVERNTDTQYF; D gene: NA; V gene: TRBV4-2; clone size: once; J gene: TRBJ2-3
CDR3 DNA: TGTGCCAGCTCACCACCGAGCGGGGGCGTATCCTACGAGCAGTACTTC; CDR3 protein: CASSPPSGGVSYEQYF; D gene: TRBD2; V gene: TRBV18; clone size: once; J gene: TRBJ2-7
CDR3 DNA: TGTGCCAGCAGTTACTCGACACAGGGGGATGGCTACACCTTC; CDR3 protein: CASSYSTQGDGYTF; D gene: TRBD1; V gene: TRBV6-5; clone size: NA; J gene: TRBJ1-2
CDR3 DNA: TGCGCCAGCAGCTTGGGGGACAGGCAAGAGACCCAGTACTTC; CDR3 protein: CASSLGDRQETQYF; D gene: TRBD1; V gene: TRBV5-1; clone size: NA; J gene: TRBJ2-5
CDR3 DNA: TGTGCCAGCAGTGAAGCTTACGGGGAAGCTGAAGCTTTCTTT; CDR3 protein: CASSEAYGEAEAFF; D gene: NA; V gene: TRBV6-1; clone size: NA; J gene: TRBJ1-1
CDR3 DNA: TGTGCCAGCAGCTTAACAGGGGGCACTGAAGCTTTCTTT; CDR3 protein: CASSLTGGTEAFF; D gene: TRBD1; V gene: TRBV7-9; clone size: NA; J gene: TRBJ1-1
CDR3 DNA: TGCGCCAGCAGCCTGACAGGCAAACTGTTTTTT; CDR3 protein: CASSLTGKLFF; D gene: NA; V gene: TRBV5-1; clone size: once; J gene: TRBJ1-4
CDR3 DNA: TGTGCCAGCTCCGGACAGGGGGCACCAACTGAAGCTTTCTTT; CDR3 protein: CASSGQGAPTEAFF; D gene: TRBD1; V gene: TRBV2; clone size: NA; J gene: TRBJ1-1
CDR3 DNA: TGTGCCATCACTCAGGGAGGGGCACTAGGCTATGGCTACACCTTC; CDR3 protein: CAITQGGALGYGYTF; D gene: NA; V gene: TRBV10-3; clone size: NA; J gene: TRBJ1-2
CDR3 DNA: TGTGCCAGTAGTCGGACAGGGATCACAGATACGCAGTATTTT; CDR3 protein: CASSRTGITDTQYF; D gene: TRBD1; V gene: TRBV19; clone size: NA; J gene: TRBJ2-3
CDR3 DNA: TGTGCCAGCAGCTCCGGACAGGGCGGGGAAAAACTGTTTTTT; CDR3 protein: CASSSGQGGEKLFF; D gene: TRBD1; V gene: TRBV7-7; clone size: NA; J gene: TRBJ1-4
CDR3 DNA: TGTGCCAGCAGGGGCGGGGCGCAGACTGAAGCTTTCTTT; CDR3 protein: CASRGGAQTEAFF; D gene: NA; V gene: TRBV6-5; clone size: NA; J gene: TRBJ1-1
CDR3 DNA: TGTGCCAGCATGTTCCGGGGGAGCACAGATACGCAGTATTTT; CDR3 protein: CASMFRGSTDTQYF; D gene: NA; V gene: TRBV28; clone size: once; J gene: TRBJ2-3
CDR3 DNA: TGTGCCACCAGTGGAGCCGTACCGGGGGAATCCACGCAGTATTTT; CDR3 protein: CATSGAVPGESTQYF; D gene: NA; V gene: TRBV24-1; clone size: NA; J gene: TRBJ2-3
CDR3 DNA: TGCAGTGCTAGAGAGAGATATGAAGCTTTCTTT; CDR3 protein: CSARERYEAFF; D gene: NA; V gene: TRBV20-1; clone size: NA; J gene: TRBJ1-1
CDR3 DNA: TGTGCCAGTAGTATTCGGACAGGGGGCGCGAGCACTGAAGCTTTCTTT; CDR3 protein: CASSIRTGGASTEAFF; D gene: TRBD1; V gene: TRBV19; clone size: NA; J gene: TRBJ1-1
CDR3 DNA: TGTGCCACCAGCGGGGACTCGGCCCAAACGACGCAGTATTTT; CDR3 protein: CATSGDSAQTTQYF; D gene: NA; V gene: TRBV15; clone size: NA; J gene: TRBJ2-3
CDR3 DNA: TGTGCCAGCAGCTGGGACACGGGTTCACCCCTCCACTTT; CDR3 protein: CASSWDTGSPLHF; D gene: NA; V gene: TRBV3-1/TRBV3-2; clone size: NA; J gene: TRBJ1-6
CDR3 DNA: TGTGCAGTAGAGACAGGAAGGGTCCCAGATACGCAGTATTTT; CDR3 protein: CAVETGRVPDTQYF; D gene: NA; V gene: TRBV19; clone size: NA; J gene: TRBJ2-3
CDR3 DNA: TGTGCCAGCAGTTACTATCCCCTCGGAGCGGGGGGGAGCACAGATACGCAGTATTTT; CDR3 protein: CASSYYPLGAGGSTDTQYF; D gene: TRBD2; V gene: TRBV6-2/TRBV6-3; clone size: once; J gene: TRBJ2-3
CDR3 DNA: TGTGCCAGCAGCCAAGATAGGAGACCCAGGGTGGGGGAGACCCAGTACTTC; CDR3 protein: CASSQDRRPRVGETQYF; D gene: NA; V gene: TRBV3-1/TRBV3-2; clone size: once; J gene: TRBJ2-5
CDR3 DNA: TGCGCCAGCAGCTTATCGGGGTCTGCCTCTGGAAACACCATATATTTT; CDR3 protein: CASSLSGSASGNTIYF; D gene: NA; V gene: TRBV5-1; clone size: NA; J gene: TRBJ1-3
CDR3 DNA: TGTGCCAGTAGAATCGACAGAATTAATCAGCCCCAGCATTTT; CDR3 protein: CASRIDRINQPQHF; D gene: NA; V gene: TRBV19; clone size: NA; J gene: TRBJ1-5
CDR3 DNA: TGTGCCAGCAGCTTAACGGCTGGGGTGCGGGCTACTGAAGCTTTCTTT; CDR3 protein: CASSLTAGVRATEAFF; D gene: NA; V gene: TRBV7-9; clone size: NA; J gene: TRBJ1-1
CDR3 DNA: TGCGCCAGCAGGGCAGATAACTATGGCTACACCTTC; CDR3 protein: CASRADNYGYTF; D gene: NA; V gene: TRBV5-1; clone size: NA; J gene: TRBJ1-2
CDR3 DNA: TGCGCCAGCAGCTTGCAGGGTAACACTGAAGCTTTCTTT; CDR3 protein: CASSLQGNTEAFF; D gene: NA; V gene: TRBV5-1; clone size: NA; J gene: TRBJ1-1
CDR3 DNA: TGCGCCAGCAGCCATTTCTACAGGGGGAGGGACCTTGGTGCTTTCTTT; CDR3 protein: CASSHFYRGRDLGAFF; D gene: TRBD1; V gene: TRBV4-3; clone size: NA; J gene: TRBJ1-1
CDR3 DNA: TGTGCCAGTAGTCAGGACAGGGTCGCTGAAGCTTTCTTT; CDR3 protein: CASSQDRVAEAFF; D gene: TRBD1; V gene: TRBV19; clone size: once; J gene: TRBJ1-1
CDR3 DNA: TGTGCCAGCTCAGCCTACAGAGACGCCTCTGGAAACACCATATATTTT; CDR3 protein: CASSAYRDASGNTIYF; D gene: NA; V gene: TRBV18; clone size: NA; J gene: TRBJ1-3
CDR3 DNA: TGTGCCAGAAGCTTCAACTGGGGCGACATTCCCTCCCCGGTCGTCTCCTATAATTCACCCCTCCACTTT; CDR3 protein: CARSFNWGDIPSPVVSYNSPLHF; D gene: NA; V gene: TRBV5-3; clone size: few; J gene: TRBJ1-6
CDR3 DNA: TGTGCCAGCAGCGCTTATAGCGGGGGCGGAGCCAAAAACATTCAGTACTTC; CDR3 protein: CASSAYSGGGAKNIQYF; D gene: TRBD2; V gene: TRBV9; clone size: NA; J gene: TRBJ2-4
CDR3 DNA: TGTGCCAGCAACCCGACAGGGGGAACTGAAGCTTTCTTT; CDR3 protein: CASNPTGGTEAFF; D gene: TRBD1; V gene: TRBV6-6; clone size: NA; J gene: TRBJ1-1
CDR3 DNA: TGCGCCAGCAGCGCCGGCGACAGGCAGGGCCATGGCTACACCTTC; CDR3 protein: CASSAGDRQGHGYTF; D gene: NA; V gene: TRBV5-1; clone size: NA; J gene: TRBJ1-2
CDR3 DNA: TGTGCCAGCAGCCCCCAGGGGGTCTCCGGGGAGCTGTTTTTT; CDR3 protein: CASSPQGVSGELFF; D gene: TRBD1; V gene: TRBV5-4; clone size: NA; J gene: TRBJ2-2
CDR3 DNA: TGCGCCAGCAGTGACTGGCGGGGGCCTGCACTTTTGTACAATGAGCAGTTCTTC; CDR3 protein: CASSDWRGPALLYNEQFF; D gene: NA; V gene: TRBV10-1; clone size: once; J gene: TRBJ2-1
CDR3 DNA: TGTGCCAGCAGCGTAAATAGTTTCAAAAGCACAGATACGCAGTATTTT; CDR3 protein: CASSVNSFKSTDTQYF; D gene: NA; V gene: TRBV9; clone size: NA; J gene: TRBJ2-3
CDR3 DNA: TGTGCCAGCAGCTTGGCCGGACAGGGGGGTGAAAAACTGTTTTTT; CDR3 protein: CASSLAGQGGEKLFF; D gene: TRBD1; V gene: TRBV7-6; clone size: NA; J gene: TRBJ1-4
CDR3 DNA: TGTGCCAGCATTGGTGGGGCCAGCTCCTACAATGAGCAGTTCTTC; CDR3 protein: CASIGGASSYNEQFF; D gene: NA; V gene: TRBV2; clone size: NA; J gene: TRBJ2-1
CDR3 DNA: TGTGCCAGCACTAGGGACAGGTACACTGAAGCTTTCTTT; CDR3 protein: CASTRDRYTEAFF; D gene: TRBD1; V gene: TRBV28; clone size: few; J gene: TRBJ1-1
CDR3 DNA: TGTGCCACCAGCAGAGCGGGGAGGAACAGGAACACTGAAGCTTTCTTT; CDR3 protein: CATSRAGRNRNTEAFF; D gene: NA; V gene: TRBV15; clone size: NA; J gene: TRBJ1-1
CDR3 DNA: TGTGCCAGCAGGGGGAGAGGGAAGGACACCGGGGAGCTGTTTTTT; CDR3 protein: CASRGRGKDTGELFF; D gene: NA; V gene: TRBV27; clone size: NA; J gene: TRBJ2-2
CDR3 DNA: TGCGCCAGCAGCCTACAGGAATCCTATGGCTACACCTTC; CDR3 protein: CASSLQESYGYTF; D gene: NA; V gene: TRBV4-1; clone size: NA; J gene: TRBJ1-2
CDR3 DNA: TGTGCCAGTACTCCGGGACAGACTAACACTGAAGCTTTCTTT; CDR3 protein: CASTPGQTNTEAFF; D gene: TRBD1; V gene: TRBV19; clone size: once; J gene: TRBJ1-1
CDR3 DNA: TGCGCCAGCAGCCCGACAGCGAACACTGAAGCTTTCTTT; CDR3 protein: CASSPTANTEAFF; D gene: NA; V gene: TRBV5-1; clone size: few; J gene: TRBJ1-1
CDR3 DNA: TGTGCCAGCAGAGCAAGGACAGGATCAAATTCACCCCTCCACTTT; CDR3 protein: CASRARTGSNSPLHF; D gene: TRBD1; V gene: TRBV2; clone size: NA; J gene: TRBJ1-6
CDR3 DNA: TGTGCCAGCAGCTTACAGGGGAATGCTGAAGCTTTCTTT; CDR3 protein: CASSLQGNAEAFF; D gene: NA; V gene: TRBV7-9; clone size: NA; J gene: TRBJ1-1
CDR3 DNA: TGTGCCTGGACCCTGACAAGGACTCTGAACACTGAAGCTTTCTTT; CDR3 protein: CAWTLTRTLNTEAFF; D gene: NA; V gene: TRBV30; clone size: NA; J gene: TRBJ1-1
CDR3 DNA: TGTGCCAGTGCAGGGTTGAGCAATCAGCCCCAGCATTTT; CDR3 protein: CASAGLSNQPQHF; D gene: NA; V gene: TRBV19; clone size: NA; J gene: TRBJ1-5